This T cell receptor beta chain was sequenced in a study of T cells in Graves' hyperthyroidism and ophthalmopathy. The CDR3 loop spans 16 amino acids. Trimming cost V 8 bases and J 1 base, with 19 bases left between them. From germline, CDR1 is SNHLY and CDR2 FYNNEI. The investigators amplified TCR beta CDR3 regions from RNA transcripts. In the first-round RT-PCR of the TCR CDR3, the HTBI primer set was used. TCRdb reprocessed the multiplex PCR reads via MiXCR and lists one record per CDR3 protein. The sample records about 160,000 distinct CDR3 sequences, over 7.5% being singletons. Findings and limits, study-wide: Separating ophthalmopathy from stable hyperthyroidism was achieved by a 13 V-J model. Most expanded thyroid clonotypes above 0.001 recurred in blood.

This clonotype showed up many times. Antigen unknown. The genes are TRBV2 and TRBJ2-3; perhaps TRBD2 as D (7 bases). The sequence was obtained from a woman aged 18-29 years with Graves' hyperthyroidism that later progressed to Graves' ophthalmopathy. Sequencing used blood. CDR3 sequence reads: CASGGGLGARTDTQYF. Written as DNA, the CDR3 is TGTGCCAGCGGGGGGGGACTGGGGGCTCGCACAGATACGCAGTATTTT.